The next 4 T cell receptor beta chains were all read from a single sample in a study of cytomegalovirus exposure and HLA in healthy donors. It was with 60 Vbeta and 13 Jbeta primers that the PCR ran. The method was immunoSEQ multiplex PCR; TCRdb's version includes in-frame clones alone and lacks a portion of them. The profile covers roughly 180,000 clones, with roughly 85% appearing a single time and under 1.5% taken by the ten largest. The sample taken for sequencing was PBMCs. These receptors were collected from a young man in good health and CMV-seronegative.

The genes are TRBV7-2 and TRBJ2-3, with TRBD2 identical over 11 bases. Germline trimming cut 4 bases from V and 0 bases from J; bases unmatched to any gene: 9. This CDR3 has 18 residues. Germline V gives CDR1 SGHTA, CDR2 FQGNSA. Written as DNA, the CDR3 is TGTGCCAGCAGCTCAAGCCTTCTAGCGGGAGGTAGCACAGATACGCAGTATTTT. Its translation: CASSSSLLAGGSTDTQYF.

Regarding this clone: At one boundary the junction diverges from the germline segment, which might be a read error. The rearrangement joins TRBV9 to TRBJ2-7, with 7 bases fitting TRBD1. Germline assignment: CDR1 SGDLS and CDR2 YYNGEE. This CDR3 region has 15 residues. CDR3 protein: CASSPQGQPSDEQYF. The CDR3, as DNA: TGTGCCAGCAGCCCTCAGGGACAGCCCTCCGACGAGCAGTACTTC.

The gene calls are TRBV7-3 and TRBJ2-1; D gene unclear. V gave up 0 bases and J gave up 0 bases, with 6 bases separating them. The CDR3 contains 15 residues. CDR1 is SGHTA and CDR2 is FQGTGA in the germline V gene. The CDR3 DNA follows: TGTGCCAGCAGCTTAACGTCCCACTCCTACAATGAGCAGTTCTTC. Encoded protein: CASSLTSHSYNEQFF. Combining the CDR3 with reference TRBV7-3 and TRBJ2-1 gives the whole variable domain GAGVSQTPSNKVTEKGKYVELRCDPISGHTALYWYRQSLGQGPEFLIYFQGTGAADDSGLPNDRFFAVRPEGSVSTLKIQRTERGDSAVYLCASSLTSHSYNEQFFGPGTRLTVL.

In the case of this clone: At one end the junction does not follow the germline gene, possibly because of a read error. This chain connects TRBV7-7 to TRBJ2-1, with 11 positions matching TRBD2. Germline CDR1 is SSHAT and CDR2 is FNYEAQ (reference sequence). This CDR3 has 15 residues. The DNA of the CDR3 is TGTGCTAGCAGCTTAGCTAGCGGGGGGTCCAATGAGCAGTTCTTC. Residues: CASSLASGGSNEQFF. The variable domain in full, completed from reference TRBV7-7 and TRBJ2-1, reads GAGVSQSPRYKVTKRGQDVTLRCDPISSHATLYWYQQALGQGPEFLTYFNYEAQPDKSGLPSDRFSAERPEGSISTLTIQRTEQRDSAMYRCASSLASGGSNEQFFGPGTRLTVL.